The 4 T cell receptor beta chains reported below all come from one sample, sequenced in a study of blood T cell repertoires in COVID-19. The table came from immunoSEQ multiplex PCR; TCRdb's copy has only in-frame clones and leaves some out. The sample shows some 240,000 clones, around 90% of them seen only once. Sequenced material: peripheral blood. The receptors here all came from a woman aged 55 to 70 with COVID-19, enrolled during active disease.

This chain joins TRBV7-9 and TRBJ1-6, with TRBD1 matching over 9 bases. Germline CDR1 SEHNR, CDR2 FQNEAQ (reference sequence). The ends lost 6 bases at V and 7 bases at J; junction bases unmatched: 4. The CDR3 loop spans 14 amino acids. CDR3 in DNA: TGTGCCAGCAGGGGACAGGGAAACAATTCACCCCTCCACTTT. Residues: CASRGQGNNSPLHF.

This clone was seen once. The chain couples TRBV4-3 to TRBJ1-5, with TRBD1 as a possible D gene (5 bases). Germline lookup yields CDR1 LGHNA and CDR2 YSLEER. This CDR3 contains 17 residues. V lost 0 bases, J lost 5 bases, and 17 bases lay in between. The CDR3 nucleotides are TGCGCCAGCAGCCAAGACTTGGAGGGGAATTCGTATCAGCCCCAGCATTTT. Amino acid sequence: CASSQDLEGNSYQPQHF.

V usage is TRBV3-1 (or the pseudogene TRBV3-2) and J usage is TRBJ2-7; no firm D call. Germline lookup yields CDR1 LGHDT and CDR2 YNNKEL (reference sequence). This CDR3 region has 14 residues. Deletions cut 2 bases from V and 3 bases from J, with 11 bases between. The CDR3 sequence: CASSQPPNVYEQYF. CDR3 DNA sequence: TGTGCCAGCAGCCAACCCCCAAATGTCTACGAGCAGTACTTC.

In DNA, the CDR3 is TGTGCCAGCAGCTTAGGGCTAGCCGAACATGAGCAGTTCTTC. Its translation is CASSLGLAEHEQFF. The chain carries TRBV11-2 and TRBJ2-1, with D possibly matching TRBD2 (5 bases). The CDR3 loop spans 14 amino acids. Germline CDR1 SGHAT, CDR2 FQNNGV. The V and J ends lost 1 base and 8 bases respectively, with 12 bases between them.